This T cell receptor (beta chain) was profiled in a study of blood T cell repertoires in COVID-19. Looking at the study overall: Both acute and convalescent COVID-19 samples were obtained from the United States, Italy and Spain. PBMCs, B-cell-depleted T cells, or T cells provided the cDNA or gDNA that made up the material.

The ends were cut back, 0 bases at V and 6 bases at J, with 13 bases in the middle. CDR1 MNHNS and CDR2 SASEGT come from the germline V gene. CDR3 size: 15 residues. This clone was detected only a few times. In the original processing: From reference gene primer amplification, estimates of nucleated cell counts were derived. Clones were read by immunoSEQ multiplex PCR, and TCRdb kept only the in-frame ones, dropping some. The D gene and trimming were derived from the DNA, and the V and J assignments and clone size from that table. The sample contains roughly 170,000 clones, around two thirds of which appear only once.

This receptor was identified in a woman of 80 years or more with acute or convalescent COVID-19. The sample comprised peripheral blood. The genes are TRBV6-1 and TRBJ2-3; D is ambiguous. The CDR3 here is CASSEAPHPQDTQYF. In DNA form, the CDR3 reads TGTGCCAGCAGTGAAGCGCCCCATCCCCAGGATACGCAGTATTTT.